Here is one T cell receptor (beta chain) with its context. The germline CDR1 and CDR2 sequences are MNHNS and SASEGT. The CDR3 has 12 amino acids. The junction had 6 bases not matched to a gene; V was cut back by 6 bases and J by 14 bases. Researchers ran the assay at a deep level. Sequenced by immunoSEQ multiplex PCR; TCRdb stores in-frame clones only, minus some. The data hold some 500,000 clones, with 79% observed a single time. The data derive from a study of shared clonotypes between healthy human individuals. Whole-study context: Those who served as donors were two women and a few men between the ages of 18 and 49.

Some 92 million PBMCs went into genomic DNA for unsorted samples. The chain links TRBV6-1 to TRBJ2-4, with TRBD2 matching 11 bases. This clonotype originated in a woman aged 35 to 49 in good health. Some clones in this sample may be carry-over from other donors' samples. Sample: PBMCs. The CDR3 loop reads CASRGTSGRKYF. Here the CDR3 DNA reads TGTGCCAGCAGGGGGACTAGCGGTCGAAAGTACTTC.